The 4 T cell receptor beta chains given below trace back to one sample, sequenced in a study of T cell repertoires in cytomegalovirus infection. MiXCR was run by TCRdb on the reads, yielding one entry per CDR3 protein. This sample carries some 180,000 distinct CDR3 sequences, about a tenth of them seen once, and the ten largest clones take about 4.2%. The sequencing sample was made of PBMCs. Receptors originate from a human donor in good health (CMV status not recorded). Some clones in this sample may be carry-over from other donors' samples.

The rearrangement joins TRBV30 to TRBJ2-7; 11 nucleotides align to TRBD1. CDR3 length equals 16 residues. Trimming at V came to 3 bases and at J to 1 base, leaving 8 bases not matched to a gene. Germline V gene lookup returns CDR1 GTSNPN and CDR2 SVGIG (reference sequence). CDR3 loop: CAWSEIRDRGSYEQYF. The CDR3 DNA reads as TGTGCCTGGAGCGAAATCCGGGACAGGGGGTCCTACGAGCAGTACTTC.

This chain joins TRBV3-1 and TRBJ1-2; no clear D gene. V dropped 1 base and J dropped 8 bases, with 8 bases sitting between them. The germline CDR1 and CDR2 sequences are LGHDT and YNNKEL (reference sequence). The CDR3 has 12 residues. In DNA form, the CDR3 reads TGTGCCAGCAGCCAAGGGCTACGAGGCTACACCTTC. Amino acid sequence: CASSQGLRGYTF. Using reference TRBV3-1 and TRBJ1-2 for the parts outside the CDR3, the full variable domain is DTAVSQTPKYLVTQMGNDKSIKCEQNLGHDTMYWYKQDSKKFLKIMFSYNNKELIINETVPNRFSPKSPDKAHLNLHINSLELGDSAVYFCASSQGLRGYTFGSGTRLTVV.

The sample holds a few counts of this clonotype. This chain connects TRBV18 to TRBJ2-1, with D hard to call. The CDR3 spans 15 residues. Trimming took off 6 bases at V and 9 bases at J, with 21 bases between the two ends. Germline V gene sequence: CDR1 KGHSH, CDR2 LQKENI. CDR3 amino acids: CASSLHPTHGGEQFF. Here the CDR3 DNA reads TGTGCCAGCTCCCTTCATCCCACCCACGGCGGTGAGCAGTTCTTC.

This sequence joins TRBV13 and TRBJ2-5, with D possibly TRBD1 on 6 matching bases. V lost 5 bases and J lost 3, with 19 bases in between. This CDR3 is 16 amino acids long. The germline gives CDR1 PRHDT, CDR2 FYEKMQ (reference sequence). CDR3 nucleotides: TGTGCCAGCAGCACACAGGGTGATTTGAGGGAAGAGACCCAGTACTTC. Its translation: CASSTQGDLREETQYF.